This is a list of T cell receptor beta chains from one sample in a study of blood T cells in healthy people across ages. TCRdb independently ran MiXCR on the 5' RACE reads; one entry per CDR3 protein. The sample shows fewer than 1,200,000 distinct CDR3 sequences, roughly a quarter of them seen only once. The data were also submitted as part of a second study, on T cells of mothers and their children.

The sequencing sample was made of blood. The receptors come from a girl aged 2 to 10 in good health. CDR3s include the opening cysteine and the closing phenylalanine or tryptophan. A D gene is named only where the DNA matches it firmly. Size values are once, few and many counts, or a class for expanded clones, and some rows have none.

. | . | TRBJ2-5 | TRBV4-2 | CASSQSRETQYF | TGTGCCAGCAGCCAATCTAGAGAGACCCAGTACTTC
. | . | TRBJ2-7 | TRBV7-6 | CASSLAANREYEQYF | TGTGCCAGCAGCTTAGCGGCAAACAGGGAATACGAGCAGTACTTC
. | few | TRBJ2-7 | TRBV25-1 | CASSAPNSYEQYF | TGTGCCAGCAGTGCACCCAACAGCTACGAGCAGTACTTC
. | many | TRBJ2-5 | TRBV29-1 | CSVTSGVGETQYF | TGCAGCGTTACCTCAGGGGTAGGAGAGACCCAGTACTTC
. | . | TRBJ2-3 | TRBV2 | CADRLQTSTDTQYF | TGTGCCGACCGACTACAGACCAGCACAGATACGCAGTATTTT
. | . | TRBJ1-1 | TRBV5-1 | CASSLIRGQVNTGAFF | TGCGCCAGCAGCTTGATTCGGGGCCAGGTGAACACTGGAGCTTTCTTT
. | few | TRBJ1-4 | TRBV12-3/TRBV12-4 | CASGGNNEKLFF | TGTGCCAGTGGAGGGAATAATGAAAAACTGTTTTTT
. | many | TRBJ2-1 | TRBV29-1 | CSVVGHEQFF | TGCAGCGTTGTCGGGCATGAGCAGTTCTTC
TRBD1 | . | TRBJ1-1 | TRBV12-3/TRBV12-4 | CASSAFGGQVAEAFF | TGTGCCAGCAGTGCGTTTGGGGGACAGGTCGCTGAAGCTTTCTTT
TRBD1 | once | TRBJ2-3 | TRBV27 | CASSFRQGARDTQYF | TGTGCCAGCAGTTTTAGACAGGGGGCGAGGGATACGCAGTATTTT
. | few | TRBJ2-6 | TRBV5-1 | CASSLVQGVSSGANVLTF | TGCGCCAGCAGCCTTGTCCAGGGAGTCAGCTCTGGGGCCAACGTCCTGACTTTC
TRBD2 | many | TRBJ2-7 | TRBV6-5 | CASRPLTSGFYEQYF | TGTGCCAGCAGACCTTTGACTAGCGGGTTCTACGAGCAGTACTTC
TRBD1 | . | TRBJ2-4 | TRBV24-1 | CATSDYFFVGQASGAKNIQYF | TGTGCCACCAGTGATTATTTCTTTGTCGGACAGGCCTCCGGGGCCAAAAACATTCAGTACTTC
. | few | TRBJ2-7 | TRBV29-1 | CSVEVMGRGTYEQYF | TGCAGCGTTGAGGTAATGGGCAGGGGAACCTACGAGCAGTACTTC
. | few | TRBJ1-1 | TRBV7-8 | CASSSERLAMNTEAFF | TGTGCCAGCAGCTCAGAACGGTTGGCGATGAACACTGAAGCTTTCTTT
. | . | TRBJ2-5 | TRBV7-7 | CASSLDVTETQYF | TGTGCTAGCAGCTTAGATGTTACGGAGACCCAGTACTTC
. | . | TRBJ1-1 | TRBV7-6 | CASSLDPLLGAFF | TGTGCCAGCAGCTTAGACCCCTTACTGGGAGCTTTCTTT
. | many | TRBJ2-3 | TRBV7-9 | CASSSSDTQYF | TGTGCCAGCAGCTCGAGTGATACGCAGTATTTT
. | many | TRBJ1-1 | TRBV29-1 | CSVQTGMNTEAFF | TGCAGCGTGCAGACAGGCATGAACACTGAAGCTTTCTTT
. | many | TRBJ2-5 | TRBV2 | CASRGPGDSRISQETQYF | TGTGCCAGCAGAGGCCCGGGGGACAGCCGAATCTCCCAAGAGACCCAGTACTTC
TRBD2 | . | TRBJ2-1 | TRBV20-1 | CSARAPRGGAYNEQFF | TGCAGTGCCCGAGCGCCTCGGGGGGGGGCCTACAATGAGCAGTTCTTC
. | . | TRBJ2-3 | TRBV9 | CASSLSPLYTDTQYF | TGTGCCAGCAGTTTGTCCCCCTTGTACACAGATACGCAGTATTTT
TRBD2 | few | TRBJ2-5 | TRBV24-1 | CATSDPGGEGETQYF | TGTGCCACCAGTGACCCGGGGGGAGAGGGTGAGACCCAGTACTTC
. | few | TRBJ1-4 | TRBV29-1 | CSVKGLQATNEKLFF | TGCAGCGTTAAGGGGTTGCAGGCAACTAATGAAAAACTGTTTTTT
. | . | TRBJ2-5 | TRBV20-1 | CSAPPARDDYGETQYF | TGCAGTGCTCCCCCCGCGCGGGACGATTATGGAGAGACCCAGTACTTC
. | few | TRBJ1-6 | TRBV7-2 | CASSLRPGDNSPLHF | TGTGCCAGCAGCTTAAGGCCCGGGGATAATTCACCCCTCCACTTT
TRBD1 | few | TRBJ1-2 | TRBV12-3/TRBV12-4 | CASSDGTGISLYGYTF | TGTGCCAGCAGTGACGGGACAGGGATATCGCTCTATGGCTACACCTTC
. | . | TRBJ2-1 | TRBV5-1 | CASSFEGSEQFF | TGCGCCAGCAGCTTCGAGGGCAGTGAGCAGTTCTTC
TRBD1 | . | TRBJ1-4 | TRBV29-1 | CSAVGTGDSTNEKLFF | TGCAGCGCCGTGGGGACAGGGGACTCAACTAATGAAAAACTGTTTTTT
. | . | TRBJ2-7 | TRBV5-1 | CASREQHEQYF | TGCGCCAGCAGAGAGCAGCACGAGCAGTACTTC
. | few | TRBJ2-1 | TRBV12-3/TRBV12-4 | CASSPHLDEQFF | TGTGCCAGCAGTCCTCATTTAGATGAGCAGTTCTTC
. | few | TRBJ2-1 | TRBV7-6 | CASSLAGPSDEQFF | TGTGCCAGCAGCTTAGCGGGTCCGAGCGATGAGCAGTTCTTC